These 26 T cell receptor beta chains originate from one sample sequenced in a study of control samples from healthy donors and cancer patients. This table comes from immunoSEQ multiplex PCR, and its TCRdb copy is limited to in-frame clones, with some not included. The profile shows about 160,000 clones, around 95% of them singletons. Sequencing was carried out using blood. The receptors stem from a woman aged 60-75 years in good health.

The chain carries TRBV27 and TRBJ1-2, with TRBD1 matching over 8 bases. Germline trimming cut 6 bases from V and 3 bases from J; bases unmatched to any gene: 9. Germline V gives CDR1 MNHEY, CDR2 SMNVEV (reference sequence). The CDR3 is 15 amino acids. The DNA for the CDR3 is TGTGCCAGCAGGGATCGGACAGGGCTGGACTATGGCTACACCTTC. Residues: CASRDRTGLDYGYTF.

This sequence joins TRBV21-1 and TRBJ1-6; the tabulated D call, TRBD1, remains unverified against the DNA. TRBV21-1 is designated a pseudogene. The CDR3 sequence is 17 residues long. CDR3 residues: CASSKADRKISNSPLHF. The CDR3, as DNA: TGTGCCAGCAGCAAAGCAGACAGGAAGATAAGTAATTCACCCCTCCACTTT.

The chain links TRBV9 to TRBJ1-4, with D unresolved. Trimming cost V 4 bases and J 6 bases, with 13 bases left between them. CDR3 length: 14 amino acids. Germline V gene lookup returns CDR1 SGDLS and CDR2 YYNGEE. The CDR3 sequence is CASSYEGGDEKLFF. In DNA form, the CDR3 reads TGTGCCAGCAGCTACGAGGGAGGTGATGAAAAACTGTTTTTT.

The chain recombines TRBV6-6 with TRBJ2-1, with 7 bases identical to TRBD2. Germline assignment: CDR1 MNHNY and CDR2 SVGAGI (reference sequence). With 2 bases clipped from V and 1 base from J, the junction kept 5 bases outside the gene matches. The CDR3 contains 16 residues. The CDR3 coding sequence is TGTGCCAGCAGTTACGGGCGGGGGAAGTCCTACAATGAGCAGTTCTTC. It codes for CASSYGRGKSYNEQFF.

The chain combines TRBV11-2 with TRBJ1-6; D ambiguous. Germline CDR1 reads SGHAT; CDR2 reads FQNNGV. The germline V and J ends were trimmed by 2 bases and 2 bases, with 4 bases remaining between them. The CDR3 runs 14 residues. CDR3 in DNA: TGTGCCAGCAGCTTATTTACCTATAATTCACCCCTCCACTTT. Translated, it gives CASSLFTYNSPLHF.

The V call is TRBV21-1, the J call TRBJ1-1. TRBV21-1 is a listed pseudogene. The CDR3 is 18 amino acids. This CDR3 reads CASSKDGGVDKMNTEAFF. As DNA, the CDR3 is TGTGCCAGCAGCAAAGATGGGGGGGTAGATAAGATGAACACTGAAGCTTTCTTT.

In nucleotides, the CDR3 is TGCGCCAGCAGCCCCCTAGGGCGGGGGACAACTAATGAAAAACTGTTTTTT. Translated: CASSPLGRGTTNEKLFF. The rearrangement links TRBV4-1 to TRBJ1-4, with a possible D match to TRBD1 (5 bases). This CDR3 region has 17 residues. V lost 4 bases and J 0 bases, leaving 15 bases between the germline ends. Germline-derived CDR1 and CDR2 are MGHRA and YSYEKL.

The rearrangement links TRBV7-9 to TRBJ1-2, with 9 bases lining up with TRBD1. The CDR3 contains 15 residues. J was trimmed by 8 bases and V by 5 bases; bases with no gene match: 12. In germline, CDR1 is SEHNR, CDR2 FQNEAQ (reference sequence). CDR3 nucleotides: TGTGCCAGCAGCCCCGAGACAGGGGGATTTAAAGGCTACACCTTC. The encoded protein is CASSPETGGFKGYTF.

The chain joins TRBV5-1 to TRBJ2-1, with 13 bases identical to TRBD2. V lost 3 bases and J lost 7; bases outside the gene matches: 4. Germline V gene lookup returns CDR1 SGHRS and CDR2 YFSETQ. There are 15 residues in the CDR3. The CDR3 reads CASSWTSGGKNEQFF. In DNA, the CDR3 is TGCGCCAGCAGCTGGACTAGCGGGGGAAAGAATGAGCAGTTCTTC.

This clone was detected once. V gene TRBV19 combines with J gene TRBJ2-5, with 10 bases identical to TRBD1. The V gene end was trimmed by 5 bases and the J gene end by 4 bases; junction bases not matched to a gene: 13. The CDR3 loop spans 17 amino acids. Germline assignment: CDR1 LNHDA and CDR2 SQIVND (reference sequence). The CDR3 region is CASSQTGGAGIRETQYF. For the CDR3, the DNA is TGTGCCAGTAGTCAGACAGGGGGCGCCGGGATAAGAGAGACCCAGTACTTC.

The CDR3 region is CASSIEAGSTDTQYF. The CDR3, as DNA: TGTGCCAGTAGTATAGAGGCAGGGAGCACAGATACGCAGTATTTT. This chain connects TRBV19 to TRBJ2-3; D might be TRBD1 (5 bases). The CDR3 extends over 15 amino acids. V lost 0 bases to trimming and J lost 0 bases, with 7 bases between them. From germline, CDR1 is LNHDA and CDR2 SQIVND (reference sequence).

This CDR3 is CASSQDSTDTQYF. The DNA of the CDR3 is TGTGCCAGCAGTCAGGACAGCACAGATACGCAGTATTTT. This chain uses TRBV6-6 with TRBJ2-3; D unresolved. The CDR3 is made up of 13 amino acids. Germline V lookup: CDR1 MNHNY, CDR2 SVGAGI (reference sequence). Between the trimmed V and J ends, which lost 5 bases and 0 bases, there was a span of 6 bases.

This clone was seen a single time. Here the CDR3 reads CASSLGRGGAAGELFF. The CDR3, as DNA: TGTGCCAGCAGCCTAGGTCGTGGCGGGGCGGCCGGGGAGCTGTTTTTT. The V gene is TRBV7-2, the J gene TRBJ2-2; D might be TRBD2 (6 bases). This CDR3 is 16 amino acids long. With 5 bases removed from V and 6 bases from J, the gap between germline ends came to 19 bases. The germline gives CDR1 SGHTA, CDR2 FQGNSA.

This chain links TRBV5-1 with TRBJ1-3, with 7 bases identical to TRBD1. With V trimmed by 4 bases and J by 2 bases, 3 bases remained unmatched. This CDR3 comprises 14 residues. Germline V gene data show CDR1 as SGHRS and CDR2 as YFSETQ. CDR3 bases: TGCGCCAGCAGCAAAGGACAGGCTGGAAACACCATATATTTT. This translates into CASSKGQAGNTIYF.

This chain links TRBV5-1 with TRBJ1-6; 7 bases line up with TRBD1. From germline, CDR1 is SGHRS and CDR2 YFSETQ. With 4 bases clipped from V and 3 bases from J, the junction kept 10 bases outside the gene matches. The CDR3 sequence is 17 residues long. CDR3 bases: TGCGCCAGCAGCCCCCACCTGACAGGGAGCTATAATTCACCCCTCCACTTT. It is translated as CASSPHLTGSYNSPLHF.

In this sample, this clone turned up once. The CDR3 bases are TGTGCCTCGGGACAGGGAGGCACAGATACGCAGTATTTT. This encodes CASGQGGTDTQYF. The chain is built from TRBV30 and TRBJ2-3; 9 positions agree with TRBD1. This CDR3 has 13 residues. The germline V gene has CDR1 GTSNPN and CDR2 SVGIG (reference sequence). The J segment lost 1 base and the V segment lost 7 bases, leaving 3 bases of the junction unmatched.

V gene TRBV19 combines with J gene TRBJ2-7; TRBD1 agrees at 9 bases. V was clipped by 5 bases and J by 9 bases; unmatched bases: 20. The CDR3 loop spans 17 amino acids. The V gene's germline CDR1 is LNHDA and CDR2 SQIVND (reference sequence). The CDR3 region is CASSAREFGTGSVGQYF. The CDR3 DNA reads TGTGCCAGTAGTGCTCGGGAGTTCGGGACAGGGTCGGTCGGGCAGTACTTC.

The chain uses TRBV27 and TRBJ1-1; D possibly corresponds to TRBD1 (6 bases). The CDR3 runs to 12 residues. Germline V gives CDR1 MNHEY, CDR2 SMNVEV (reference sequence). V was shortened by 6 bases and J by 6 bases, with 11 bases between the two germline ends. This chain's CDR3 is CASRSRGAEAFF. The CDR3 nucleotides read TGTGCCAGCAGATCCAGGGGAGCTGAAGCTTTCTTT.

This chain joins TRBV7-2 and TRBJ2-4; 10 nucleotides align to TRBD1. The CDR3 runs 15 residues. With 5 bases clipped from V and 2 bases from J, the junction kept 3 bases outside the gene matches. Germline CDR1 is SGHTA and CDR2 is FQGNSA. The chain's CDR3 is CASSRDRGSKNIQYF. The CDR3 DNA reads as TGTGCCAGCAGCCGGGACAGGGGATCCAAAAACATTCAGTACTTC.

This chain joins TRBV4-3 and TRBJ2-7, with D possibly being TRBD2 (7 bases). Looked up from germline, CDR1 is LGHNA and CDR2 is YSLEER. The CDR3 runs to 16 residues. Trimming took off 4 bases at V and 9 bases at J, with 25 bases between the two ends. CDR3 protein: CASSPAGAGSARSQYF. CDR3 sequence (DNA): TGCGCCAGCAGCCCGGCGGGGGCAGGTTCAGCTAGGTCGCAGTACTTC.

The chain recombines TRBV19 with TRBJ2-3; 8 bases agree with TRBD1. Germline V CDR1 and CDR2: LNHDA, SQIVND (reference sequence). V shed 4 bases, J shed 4 bases, and the junction held 16 bases outside the gene matches. The CDR3 runs 18 residues. CDR3 nucleotides: TGTGCCAGTAGTACCGCCTTAGTAGGCAGGGGGCAACCAGATACGCAGTATTTT. Encoded protein: CASSTALVGRGQPDTQYF. Combining the CDR3 with reference TRBV19 and TRBJ2-3 gives the whole variable domain DGGITQSPKYLFRKEGQNVTLSCEQNLNHDAMYWYRQDPGQGLRLIYYSQIVNDFQKGDIAEGYSVSREKKESFPLTVTSAQKNPTAFYLCASSTALVGRGQPDTQYFGPGTRLTVL.

This clone was counted a single time. This sequence joins TRBV5-6 and TRBJ1-4, with 10 bases aligning to TRBD1. CDR3 length: 15 residues. Germline V lookup: CDR1 SGHDT, CDR2 YYEEEE. V was clipped by 4 bases and J by 11 bases; unmatched bases: 11. This CDR3 reads CASSDEGTGDPKLFF. Written as DNA, the CDR3 is TGTGCCAGCAGCGACGAGGGGACAGGGGACCCCAAACTGTTTTTT.

The V call is TRBV6-6, the J call TRBJ1-5; TRBD1 is a possible D gene (5 bases). V was shortened by 8 bases and J by 5 bases, with 13 bases between the two germline ends. Germline V gene lookup returns CDR1 MNHNY and CDR2 SVGAGI (reference sequence). The CDR3 is 13 residues long. CDR3 sequence: CASCGASDQPQHF. The CDR3 coding sequence is TGTGCCAGCTGCGGGGCGTCAGATCAGCCCCAGCATTTT.

The CDR3 coding sequence is TGTGCCAGCAGTTACCTGACAGGGGGCGTCGGCTATGGCTACACCTTC. It encodes CASSYLTGGVGYGYTF. The genes are TRBV27 and TRBJ1-2, with 10 bases aligning to TRBD1. Trimming cost V 4 bases and J 4 bases; bases outside gene matches: 9. The CDR3 runs 16 residues. The germline CDR1 and CDR2 sequences are MNHEY and SMNVEV (reference sequence).

The V and J genes are TRBV5-1 and TRBJ1-5; 8 bases line up with TRBD1. This CDR3 contains 15 residues. Trimming removed 3 bases from V and 3 bases from J; junction bases left unmatched: 5. Germline V gene data show CDR1 as SGHRS and CDR2 as YFSETQ. The CDR3 spells CASSSGTGDNQPQHF. CDR3 sequence (DNA): TGCGCCAGCAGCTCCGGGACAGGCGACAATCAGCCCCAGCATTTT. The full variable domain, in which reference TRBV5-1 and TRBJ1-5 provide the parts outside the CDR3, is KAGVTQTPRYLIKTRGQQVTLSCSPISGHRSVSWYQQTPGQGLQFLFEYFSETQRNKGNFPGRFSGRQFSNSRSEMNVSTLELGDSALYLCASSSGTGDNQPQHFGDGTRLSIL.

This clone was seen more than once but under ten times. This sequence joins TRBV4-2 and TRBJ2-1; TRBD2 agrees at 7 bases. The length of the CDR3 is 15 residues. Germline V lookup: CDR1 LGHNA, CDR2 YNFKEQ. V gave up 4 bases and J gave up 9 bases; unmatched junction bases: 12. CDR3 in DNA: TGTGCCAGCAGCCCAGCGGGGCAGGACTCGGGTGAGCAGTTCTTC. As protein: CASSPAGQDSGEQFF.